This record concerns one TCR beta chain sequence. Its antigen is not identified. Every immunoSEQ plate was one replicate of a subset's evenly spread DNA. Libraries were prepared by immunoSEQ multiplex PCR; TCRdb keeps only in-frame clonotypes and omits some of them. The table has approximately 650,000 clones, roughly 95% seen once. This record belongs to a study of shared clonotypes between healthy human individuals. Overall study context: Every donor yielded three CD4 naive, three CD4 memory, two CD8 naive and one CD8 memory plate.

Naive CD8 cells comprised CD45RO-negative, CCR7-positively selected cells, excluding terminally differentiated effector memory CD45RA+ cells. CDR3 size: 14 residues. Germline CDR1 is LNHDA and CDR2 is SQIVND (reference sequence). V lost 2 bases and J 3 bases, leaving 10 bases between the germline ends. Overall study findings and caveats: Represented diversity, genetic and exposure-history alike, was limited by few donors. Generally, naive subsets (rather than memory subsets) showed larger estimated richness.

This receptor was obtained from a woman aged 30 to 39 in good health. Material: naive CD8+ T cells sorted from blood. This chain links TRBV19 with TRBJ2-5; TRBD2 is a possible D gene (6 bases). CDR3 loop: CASSIPGLEETQYF. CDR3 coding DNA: TGTGCCAGTAGTATACCGGGACTGGAAGAGACCCAGTACTTC.